These 26 T cell receptor beta chains were sequenced from one sample in a study of OX40 agonist ivuxolimab in advanced cancers. Libraries were prepared by immunoSEQ multiplex PCR; TCRdb keeps only in-frame clonotypes and omits some of them. This table has 90,000 to 95,000 clones, approximately 81% appearing once. The sample was CD4+ or CD8+ T cells sorted from blood, taken in a trial of the OX40 agonist ivuxolimab. The receptors here all came from an adult with an advanced solid tumor such as melanoma, head and neck, liver or kidney cancer.

The CDR3 region is CASSALAGTSSYEQYV. In DNA form, the CDR3 reads TGTGCCAGCAGCGCCCTGGCCGGAACGAGCTCCTACGAGCAGTACGTC. The chain employs TRBV5-6 and TRBJ2-7; D gene unclear. Germline CDR1 and CDR2: SGHDT and YYEEEE. Trimming took off 4 bases at V and 0 bases at J, with 17 bases between the two ends. The CDR3 contains 16 residues.

This clone was counted once. The V gene is TRBV6-5, the J gene TRBJ1-2, with D unclear. CDR1 MNHEY and CDR2 SVGAGI come from the germline V gene. This CDR3 comprises 14 residues. V lost 5 bases and J lost 2, with 12 bases in between. CDR3 protein: CASSQRRTNYGYTF. In DNA form, the CDR3 reads TGTGCCAGCAGTCAACGACGGACCAACTATGGCTACACCTTC.

The J gene is TRBJ2-3, the V gene TRBV11-2, with D perhaps matching TRBD1 (7 bases). The CDR3 is 15 residues long. Looked up from germline, CDR1 is SGHAT and CDR2 is FQNNGV. V lost 5 bases, J lost 6 bases, and 18 bases lay in between. CDR3 DNA: TGTGCCAGCAGCGTATTCAACAGGGGACTCGATACGCAGTATTTT. Translating gives CASSVFNRGLDTQYF.

This clone has more than one count but fewer than ten. The chain is built from TRBV7-9 and TRBJ1-2; D unresolved. V was clipped by 2 bases and J by 4 bases, with 5 bases between them. Per germline, CDR1 SEHNR and CDR2 FQNEAQ (reference sequence). The CDR3 spans 12 residues. The CDR3 sequence is CASSLNSYGYTF. DNA for the CDR3: TGTGCCAGCAGCTTAAATAGCTATGGCTACACCTTC.

The chain carries TRBV10-3 and TRBJ2-6; 8 bases are a match to TRBD1. The germline CDR1 and CDR2 sequences are ENHRY and SYGVKD. CDR3 length equals 16 residues. V trimming: 8 bases; J trimming: 0 bases; junction bases outside the gene matches: 6. CDR3 bases: TGTGCCATCGCCCGGACAGGGAACTCTGGGGCCAACGTCCTGACTTTC. This codes for CAIARTGNSGANVLTF.

The chain uses TRBV5-1 and TRBJ2-1; tentative D call: TRBD1 (5 bases). The V end lost 0 bases, the J end lost 3 bases, and 13 bases lay between the germline ends. The CDR3 is made up of 16 amino acids. Germline CDR1 is SGHRS and CDR2 is YFSETQ. CDR3 DNA sequence: TGCGCCAGCAGCTTGGTCGGCAGGGTCTTCTACAATGAGCAGTTCTTC. Its protein product is CASSLVGRVFYNEQFF.

The CDR3 DNA sequence: TGTGCCAGCAGCCGACCGGGGGGGCGGGGGTCCTACGAGCAGTACGTC. This gives the protein CASSRPGGRGSYEQYV. The chain employs TRBV28 and TRBJ2-7; 8 bases are shared with TRBD2. The germline CDR1 and CDR2 sequences are MDHEN and SYDVKM. The CDR3 has 16 amino acids. V was pared by 6 bases and J by 1 base, with 11 bases of the junction left unmatched.

The chain combines TRBV7-2 with TRBJ2-5; tentatively, D is TRBD1 or TRBD2 (5 bases each). V shed 5 bases and J shed 2 bases, with 12 bases lying between them. Germline values: CDR1 SGHTA, CDR2 FQGNSA. CDR3 length equals 14 residues. CDR3 in amino acids: CASSPLEGQETQYF. As DNA, the CDR3 is TGTGCCAGCAGCCCGTTAGAGGGGCAAGAGACCCAGTACTTC.

The gene calls are TRBV5-1 and TRBJ1-1; no definite D call. There are 15 residues in the CDR3. V lost 0 bases to trimming and J lost 2 bases, with 11 bases between them. Germline V gene sequence: CDR1 SGHRS, CDR2 YFSETQ. For the CDR3, the DNA is TGCGCCAGCAGCTTGGCTTCAGGCCTCAACACTGAAGCTTTCTTT. Translating gives CASSLASGLNTEAFF.

The rearrangement joins TRBV6-1 to TRBJ1-6; D not resolved. With 4 bases removed from V and 7 bases from J, the gap between germline ends came to 2 bases. Germline V gene lookup returns CDR1 MNHNS and CDR2 SASEGT. This CDR3 contains 11 residues. The CDR3 here is CASSGNSPLHF. CDR3 coding DNA: TGTGCCAGCAGTGGGAATTCACCCCTCCACTTT.

The CDR3 region is CAWTVYGTGNSPLHF. DNA of the CDR3: TGTGCCTGGACCGTATACGGGACAGGGAATTCACCCCTCCACTTT. The chain uses TRBV30 and TRBJ1-6; 9 positions agree with TRBD1. The CDR3 is 15 residues long. V was pared by 4 bases and J by 7 bases, with 8 bases of the junction left unmatched. CDR1 and CDR2 (germline): GTSNPN, SVGIG (reference sequence).

The chain combines TRBV5-5 with TRBJ2-7, with 9 bases identical to TRBD1. The CDR3 has 17 amino acids. V was pared by 6 bases and J by 4 bases, with 17 bases of the junction left unmatched. Germline CDR1 SGHKS, CDR2 YYEKEE (reference sequence). CDR3: CASIATPQTGGLYEQYF. As DNA, the CDR3 is TGTGCCAGCATCGCCACCCCCCAGACAGGGGGTCTTTACGAGCAGTACTTC.

This clone was seen more than once but under ten times. The chain is built from TRBV27 and TRBJ1-1; no definite D call. Trimming cost V 4 bases and J 7 bases, with 10 bases left between them. This CDR3 spans 12 amino acids. Germline V lookup: CDR1 MNHEY, CDR2 SMNVEV (reference sequence). The CDR3 sequence: CASSSFGFEAFF. CDR3 sequence (DNA): TGTGCCAGCAGTTCTTTTGGTTTTGAAGCTTTCTTT.

This clone was found once. The rearrangement links TRBV5-4 to TRBJ2-3; D possibly corresponds to TRBD2 (5 bases). Germline CDR1 SGHNT, CDR2 YYREEE (reference sequence). Trimming left V 2 bases short and J 2 bases short, with 15 bases between. CDR3 size: 16 residues. CDR3 protein: CASSFRPGLHTDTQYF. CDR3 nucleotides: TGTGCCAGCAGCTTTCGACCCGGACTTCACACAGATACGCAGTATTTT.

This clone was detected once. The chain carries TRBV5-4 and TRBJ2-3, with D perhaps matching TRBD1 (6 bases). Germline V gene data show CDR1 as SGHNT and CDR2 as YYREEE (reference sequence). Deletions cut 3 bases from V and 2 bases from J, with 13 bases between. This CDR3 contains 15 residues. The chain's CDR3 is CASSSRQDPTDTQYF. The DNA for the CDR3 is TGTGCCAGCAGCTCCAGACAGGACCCCACAGATACGCAGTATTTT.

V is TRBV28 and J is TRBJ2-1; a weak D match, TRBD2 (7 bases). With 6 bases removed from V and 2 bases from J, the gap between germline ends came to 14 bases. This CDR3 region has 15 residues. In germline, CDR1 is MDHEN, CDR2 SYDVKM. In DNA form, the CDR3 reads TGTGCCAGCAGCGGAGGGGGGGGCGCCTACAATGAGCAGTTCTTC. This encodes CASSGGGGAYNEQFF.

This sequence joins TRBV19 and TRBJ1-6, with TRBD1 matching over 7 bases. The CDR3 contains 15 residues. V was clipped by 6 bases and J by 4 bases; unmatched bases: 6. Germline values: CDR1 LNHDA, CDR2 SQIVND (reference sequence). CDR3 loop: CASRSTGRYNSPLHF. The CDR3 DNA follows: TGTGCCAGTAGGTCGACAGGGCGATATAATTCACCCCTCCACTTT.

This rearrangement joins TRBV7-2 to TRBJ2-3; 16 bases are shared with TRBD2. The CDR3 loop spans 17 amino acids. Germline loops: CDR1 SGHTA, CDR2 FQGNSA. The ends lost 5 bases at V and 8 bases at J; junction bases unmatched: 10. The CDR3 bases are TGTGCCAGCAGCCCGCAGGGACTAGCGGGGGGGCAAGGTACGCAGTATTTT. Translated: CASSPQGLAGGQGTQYF.

The V call is TRBV2, the J call TRBJ1-6; D perhaps matches TRBD1 (5 bases). Per the germline V gene, CDR1 is SNHLY and CDR2 is FYNNEI. The CDR3 covers 14 residues. Trimming shortened V by 7 bases and J by 3 bases, and 10 bases separated the two germline ends. CDR3 region: CASTQGNYNSPLHF. For the CDR3, the DNA is TGTGCCAGCACGCAGGGAAACTATAATTCACCCCTCCACTTT.

This chain uses TRBV19 with TRBJ2-6; D is uncertain. The V gene's germline CDR1 is LNHDA and CDR2 SQIVND (reference sequence). The V gene lost 5 bases and the J gene lost 0 bases, with 5 bases spanning the gap. This CDR3 region has 14 residues. The CDR3 DNA reads TGTGCCAGTAGTCTTGGCTCTGGGGCCAACGTCCTGACTTTC. Its translation: CASSLGSGANVLTF.

The V and J genes are TRBV27 and TRBJ1-5, with a tentative D call TRBD1 (5 bases). The CDR3 covers 14 residues. Germline V gene data show CDR1 as MNHEY and CDR2 as SMNVEV (reference sequence). With 3 bases removed from V and 3 bases from J, the gap between germline ends came to 9 bases. The CDR3 spells CASSFDSTNQPQHF. The CDR3 DNA is TGTGCCAGCAGTTTTGACAGTACCAATCAGCCCCAGCATTTT.

This clone was seen only a few times. The gene calls are TRBV2 and TRBJ1-5; D is unclear. The V and J ends lost 10 bases and 0 bases respectively, with 7 bases between them. Germline loops: CDR1 SNHLY, CDR2 FYNNEI. The CDR3 contains 12 residues. The CDR3 sequence is CAIGISNQPQHF. CDR3 bases: TGTGCCATAGGGATTAGCAATCAGCCCCAGCATTTT.

The gene calls are TRBV27 and TRBJ2-3; 8 nucleotides match TRBD2. Trimming at V came to 5 bases and at J to 3 bases, leaving 7 bases not matched to a gene. Germline-derived CDR1 and CDR2 are MNHEY and SMNVEV (reference sequence). CDR3 size: 15 residues. The CDR3 sequence: CASSPRGGATDTQYF. The CDR3 DNA sequence: TGTGCCAGCAGTCCACGGGGGGGCGCGACAGATACGCAGTATTTT.

This rearrangement joins TRBV6-6 to TRBJ2-7, with 8 bases lining up with TRBD2. V shed 2 bases, J shed 7 bases, and the junction held 1 base outside the gene matches. The CDR3 is 12 amino acids. In germline, CDR1 is MNHNY, CDR2 SVGAGI (reference sequence). CDR3 bases: TGTGCCAGCAGTTACCCGGGGGGGGAGCAGTACGTC. This codes for CASSYPGGEQYV.

This clone was picked up one time. V gene TRBV5-4 combines with J gene TRBJ2-3; tentative D call: TRBD1 (6 bases). This CDR3 comprises 14 residues. Germline V lookup: CDR1 SGHNT, CDR2 YYREEE (reference sequence). Trimming left V 2 bases short and J 8 bases short, with 15 bases between. CDR3 DNA sequence: TGTGCCAGCAGCTTAGAGGGATCCAGGGGTACGCAGTATTTT. This gives the protein CASSLEGSRGTQYF. The variable domain in full, with the rest retrieved from reference TRBV5-4 and TRBJ2-3, is ETGVTQSPTHLIKTRGQQVTLRCSSQSGHNTVSWYQQALGQGPQFIFQYYREEENGRGNFPPRFSGLQFPNYSSELNVNALELDDSALYLCASSLEGSRGTQYFGPGTRLTVL.

V and J are TRBV5-1 and TRBJ2-4; D is possibly TRBD2 (6 bases). Germline assignment: CDR1 SGHRS and CDR2 YFSETQ. The CDR3 is 15 amino acids. V lost 2 bases and J 4 bases, leaving 13 bases between the germline ends. This CDR3 is CASSLKASGKNIQYF. The CDR3, as DNA: TGCGCCAGCAGCTTAAAGGCCAGCGGGAAAAACATTCAGTACTTC.